Included here is one T cell receptor beta chain sequence, with context. This specimen comes from a study of blood T cell repertoires in COVID-19. Across the study: Samples of COVID-19 (acute and convalescent) were obtained from the United States, Italy and Spain. In each case, the material was cDNA or gDNA derived from T cells, B-cell-depleted T cells, or PBMCs.

The Seattle site enrolled patients during active infection and followed them longitudinally. Germline V CDR1 and CDR2: SNHLY, FYNNEI. The CDR3 totals 15 residues. V lost 7 bases and J 1 base, leaving 15 bases between the germline ends. Sequenced by immunoSEQ multiplex PCR; TCRdb stores in-frame clones only, minus some. This sample yields 250,000 or so clones, of which about nine tenths are seen a single time; 0.83% belongs to the top ten. This sequence was found in a man between 25 and 39 years old with COVID-19, enrolled during active disease. Sample: peripheral blood. The rearrangement joins TRBV2 to TRBJ2-3, with a weak D call TRBD2 (6 bases). The CDR3 DNA is TGTGCCAGCAAGGAGGGCTTAGCCGGCACAGATACGCAGTATTTT. It codes for CASKEGLAGTDTQYF.